The present TCR beta chain was sequenced within a study of blood T cell repertoires in COVID-19. CDR1 and CDR2 from the germline V gene are MNHEY and SMNVEV (reference sequence). V was pared by 2 bases and J by 2 bases, with 10 bases between. The CDR3 loop spans 14 amino acids. TCRdb keeps only in-frame clones here, not all; method: immunoSEQ multiplex PCR. The sample contains a few hundred thousand clones, almost 90% of which appear only once. The sequenced sample consisted of peripheral blood. This sequence joins TRBV27 and TRBJ2-7, with D maybe TRBD2 (6 bases). This clonotype was obtained from a woman in her 30s with COVID-19, enrolled during active disease. The CDR3 nucleotides read TGTGCCAGCAGTTTAAGGGACTCCACCTACGAGCAGTACTTC. Translated: CASSLRDSTYEQYF.